A few counts support the clone carrying this T cell receptor (beta chain). PCR was performed using 60 Vbeta and 13 Jbeta primers. Repertoires were generated with immunoSEQ multiplex PCR, while TCRdb's copy carries only in-frame clones and drops some. Of 95,000 or so clones listed, around 81% are singletons. This sample is drawn from a study of cytomegalovirus exposure and HLA in healthy donors. About the research overall: When fewer than 500 donors were genotyped, roughly 82% of them were found to fall in the Caucasian-associated ancestry cluster.

This CDR3 comprises 14 residues. The V gene's germline CDR1 is LNHNV and CDR2 YYDKDF (reference sequence). V shed 5 bases and J shed 0 bases, with 10 bases lying between them. V usage is TRBV15 and J usage is TRBJ1-1; D gene unclear. Sequencing was done on a sample of PBMCs. The receptor comes from a woman in her sixties or seventies in good health and CMV-seropositive. This CDR3 reads CATSFEGLNTEAFF. CDR3 nucleotide sequence: TGTGCCACCAGCTTTGAGGGCTTGAACACTGAAGCTTTCTTT.